The 10 T cell receptor beta chains below were found in one sample sequenced in a study of shared clonotypes between healthy human individuals. Sequencing used immunoSEQ multiplex PCR; TCRdb keeps in-frame clones, though not all of them. The table includes 2 million to 3 million clones, 80% to 95% detected once. Sequenced: naive CD4+ T cells from PBMCs. Subset described: CD45RA+ positively selected. The receptor set was obtained from a man aged 18 to 30 in good health. Some clones in this sample may be carry-over from other donors' samples.

This clone turned up a few times. Different DNA sequences within this sample yield the same CDR3. DNA for the CDR3: TGTGCCAGCTCACCCCAGGGCAATCAGCCCCAGCATTTT. Amino acids: CASSPQGNQPQHF. The V call is TRBV18, the J call TRBJ1-5; D ambiguous. Germline V gene sequence: CDR1 KGHSH, CDR2 LQKENI. The CDR3 contains 13 residues. With 3 bases removed from V and 2 bases from J, the gap between germline ends came to 5 bases.

This chain uses TRBV19 with TRBJ2-7, with D possibly called TRBD1 or TRBD2 (5 bases each). V lost 4 bases, J lost 5 bases, and 15 bases lay in between. This CDR3 comprises 14 residues. Germline values: CDR1 LNHDA, CDR2 SQIVND (reference sequence). The CDR3 DNA sequence: TGTGCCAGTAGTACCCCTCGGGGCGCGGACGAGCAGTACTTC. This encodes CASSTPRGADEQYF.

The genes are TRBV19 and TRBJ1-2; D unresolved. Trimming shortened V by 5 bases and J by 8 bases, and 12 bases separated the two germline ends. The CDR3 covers 12 residues. Looked up from germline, CDR1 is LNHDA and CDR2 is SQIVND (reference sequence). CDR3 bases: TGTGCCAGTAGTCCATTTAATCGAGGCTACACCTTC. It encodes CASSPFNRGYTF.

In this sample, this clone turned up once. The V call is TRBV28, the J call TRBJ2-7, with 7 bases identical to TRBD1. Per the germline V gene, CDR1 is MDHEN and CDR2 is SYDVKM. The CDR3 has 16 residues. V shed 5 bases and J 6 bases; nucleotides not matched to a gene: 16. CDR3 coding DNA: TGTGCCAGCAGTCCGTCAAGACCAGGGGGAGTAGGCGAGCAGTACTTC. Protein sequence: CASSPSRPGGVGEQYF.

The chain has TRBV27 and TRBJ2-7; either TRBD1 or TRBD2 may fit D (6 bases each). Per the germline V gene, CDR1 is MNHEY and CDR2 is SMNVEV (reference sequence). With 7 bases removed from V and 9 bases from J, the gap between germline ends came to 25 bases. The CDR3 is 15 amino acids. In DNA, the CDR3 is TGTGCCAGCACGGGTGTTGGGCTGGGGGGCCGGGCGCAGTACTTC. This gives the protein CASTGVGLGGRAQYF.

Regarding this clone: Other DNA sequences from this sample encode an identical CDR3 as well. The CDR3 region has the DNA TGTGCCAGCAGTTTATCGGGGGTAGGCAATCAGCCCCAGCATTTT. This codes for CASSLSGVGNQPQHF. The V and J genes are TRBV28 and TRBJ1-5, with D possibly matching TRBD1 (5 bases). Germline V gene sequence: CDR1 MDHEN, CDR2 SYDVKM. The V gene lost 1 base and the J gene lost 2 bases, with 9 bases spanning the gap. The CDR3 sequence is 15 residues long.

The rearrangement joins TRBV2 to TRBJ2-1, with 8 bases matching TRBD2. From germline, CDR1 is SNHLY and CDR2 FYNNEI. The CDR3 has 14 residues. Losses at the gene ends were 6 bases for V and 4 bases for J; bases not matched to a gene: 5. The CDR3 DNA reads TGTGCCAGCAGAGCACTAGCGGAGTACAATGAGCAGTTCTTC. Translated, it gives CASRALAEYNEQFF.

The chain links TRBV5-7 to TRBJ2-2; 12 bases agree with TRBD2. TRBV5-7 is placed among ORFs of uncertain function. The trim removed 0 bases at V and 4 bases at J, leaving 10 bases unmatched. This CDR3 has 19 residues. Here the CDR3 reads CASSLAETSGSPGTGELFF. Written as DNA, the CDR3 is TGTGCCAGCAGCTTGGCCGAGACTAGCGGGAGCCCGGGCACCGGGGAGCTGTTTTTT.

The chain employs TRBV18 and TRBJ2-1; D possibly corresponds to TRBD2 (6 bases). Trimming took off 3 bases at V and 7 bases at J, with 16 bases between the two ends. CDR1 and CDR2 (germline): KGHSH, LQKENI. This CDR3 comprises 15 residues. The CDR3 here is CASSPVSTGDNEQFF. The CDR3 nucleotides are TGTGCCAGCTCACCGGTCTCGACGGGGGATAATGAGCAGTTCTTC.

The chain uses TRBV6-5 and TRBJ1-4; 8 nucleotides align to TRBD1. The V and J ends lost 5 bases and 8 bases, in that order; junction bases with no gene match: 10. Germline V gene lookup returns CDR1 MNHEY and CDR2 SVGAGI. This CDR3 has 15 residues. CDR3 in DNA: TGTGCCAGCAGTAGCCTCGGGACAGGTGACGAAAAACTGTTTTTT. Translation: CASSSLGTGDEKLFF.